This TCR beta chain was sequenced during a study of CD8+CD57+ T cells in acquired aplastic anemia. There are many counts of this clonotype. Its antigen is unidentified. The study's findings and limits: Between patients and controls, around 27 CD8+ CDR3 sequences were found in common.

The use of genomic DNA as template underpinned the TCR beta VDJ and CDR3 profiling. TCRdb used MiXCR to reprocess the reads, holding one entry per CDR3 protein. This table has some 120,000 distinct CDR3 sequences, around 50% appearing once. Germline values: CDR1 MRHNA, CDR2 SNTAGT. The CDR3 consists of 16 residues. V lost 2 bases, J lost 0 bases, and 12 bases lay in between. The TCR sequence derives from a human donor in good health, serving as a control. The chain has TRBV6-4 and TRBJ2-3; D remains unclear. Sample: sorted CD4+, CD8+, or CD8+CD57+ T cells (not recorded which) from PBMCs. CDR3 sequence reads: CASSDRPSPSTDTQYF. The DNA for the CDR3 is TGTGCCAGCAGTGACCGGCCCTCGCCTAGCACAGATACGCAGTATTTT.